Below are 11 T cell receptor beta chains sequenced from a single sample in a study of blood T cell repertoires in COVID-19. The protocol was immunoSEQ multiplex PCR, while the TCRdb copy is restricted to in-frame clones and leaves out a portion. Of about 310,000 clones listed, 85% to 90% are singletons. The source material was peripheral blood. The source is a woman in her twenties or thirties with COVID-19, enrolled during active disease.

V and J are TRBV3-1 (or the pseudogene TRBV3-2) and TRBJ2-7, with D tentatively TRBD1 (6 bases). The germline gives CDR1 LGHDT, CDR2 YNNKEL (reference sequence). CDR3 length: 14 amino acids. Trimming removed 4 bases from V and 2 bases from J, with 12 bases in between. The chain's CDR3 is CASSRRDTPYEQYF. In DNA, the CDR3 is TGTGCCAGCAGCCGCCGGGACACTCCCTACGAGCAGTACTTC.

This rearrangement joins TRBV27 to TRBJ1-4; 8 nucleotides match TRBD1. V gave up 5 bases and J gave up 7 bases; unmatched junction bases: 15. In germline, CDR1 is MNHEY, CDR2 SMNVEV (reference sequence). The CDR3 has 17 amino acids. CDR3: CASSPLKQTGVGEKLFF. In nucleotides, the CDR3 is TGTGCCAGCAGTCCACTAAAACAGACAGGGGTGGGTGAAAAACTGTTTTTT.

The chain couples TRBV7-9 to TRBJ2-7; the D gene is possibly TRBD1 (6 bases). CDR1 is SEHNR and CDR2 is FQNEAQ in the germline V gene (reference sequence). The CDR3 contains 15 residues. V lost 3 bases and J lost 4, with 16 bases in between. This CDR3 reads CASSFTPTGLYEQYF. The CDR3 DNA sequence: TGTGCCAGCAGCTTCACCCCTACAGGGTTATACGAGCAGTACTTC.

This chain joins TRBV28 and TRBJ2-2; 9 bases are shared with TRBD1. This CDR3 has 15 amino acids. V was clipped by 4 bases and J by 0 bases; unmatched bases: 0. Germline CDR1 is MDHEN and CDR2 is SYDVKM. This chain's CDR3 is CASSYRGPNTGELFF. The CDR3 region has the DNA TGTGCCAGCAGTTACAGGGGGCCGAACACCGGGGAGCTGTTTTTT.

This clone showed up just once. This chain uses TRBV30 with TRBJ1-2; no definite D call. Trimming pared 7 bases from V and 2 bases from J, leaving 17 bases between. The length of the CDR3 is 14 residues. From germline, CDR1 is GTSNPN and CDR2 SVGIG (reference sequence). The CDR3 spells CASSGEGTNYGYTF. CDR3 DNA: TGTGCCTCCTCCGGTGAGGGTACGAACTATGGCTACACCTTC.

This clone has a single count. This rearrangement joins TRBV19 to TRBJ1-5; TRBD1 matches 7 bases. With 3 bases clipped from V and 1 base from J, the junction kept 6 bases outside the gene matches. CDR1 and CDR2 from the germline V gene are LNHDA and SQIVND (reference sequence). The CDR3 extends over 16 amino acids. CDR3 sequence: CASSISGDRSNQPQHF. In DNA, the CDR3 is TGTGCCAGTAGTATTAGTGGGGACAGAAGCAATCAGCCCCAGCATTTT.

The CDR3 region is CASTPNSGYQETQYF. In nucleotides, the CDR3 is TGTGCCAGCACCCCGAACTCGGGGTACCAAGAGACCCAGTACTTC. V and J are TRBV6-5 and TRBJ2-5, with a weak D call TRBD2 (5 bases). CDR3 length equals 15 residues. Trimming left V 7 bases short and J 0 bases short, with 15 bases between. CDR1 and CDR2 (germline): MNHEY, SVGAGI.

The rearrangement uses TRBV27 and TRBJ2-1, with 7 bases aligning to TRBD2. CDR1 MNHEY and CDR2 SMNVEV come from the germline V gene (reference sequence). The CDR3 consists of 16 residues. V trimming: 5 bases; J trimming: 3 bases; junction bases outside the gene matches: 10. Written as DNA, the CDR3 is TGTGCCAGCAGTGGGGGGGGGACTGTGGACTACAATGAGCAGTTCTTC. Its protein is CASSGGGTVDYNEQFF.

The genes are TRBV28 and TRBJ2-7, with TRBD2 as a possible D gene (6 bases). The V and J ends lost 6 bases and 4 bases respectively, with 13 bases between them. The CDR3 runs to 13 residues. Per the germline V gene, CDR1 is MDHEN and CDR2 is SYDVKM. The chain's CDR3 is CASSPGGVYEQYF. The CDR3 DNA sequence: TGTGCCAGCAGCCCCGGGGGAGTTTACGAGCAGTACTTC.

CDR3 nucleotide sequence: TGTGCCAGCAGCCAAGATAAATCAACGGTCTATGGCTACACCTTC. Translated: CASSQDKSTVYGYTF. The chain has TRBV3-1 (or the pseudogene TRBV3-2) and TRBJ1-2, with no clear D. Germline CDR1 is LGHDT and CDR2 is YNNKEL (reference sequence). The CDR3 has 15 amino acids. V dropped 0 bases and J dropped 4 bases, with 12 bases sitting between them.

The CDR3: CASSRDGRQNEKLFF. Here the CDR3 DNA reads TGTGCCAGTAGTAGGGACGGGAGGCAGAATGAAAAACTGTTTTTT. V and J are TRBV19 and TRBJ1-4; possibly TRBD1 for D (5 bases). This CDR3 comprises 15 residues. Trimming took 4 bases from V and 5 from J, leaving 14 bases between them. Germline CDR1 and CDR2: LNHDA and SQIVND (reference sequence).